Presented here are 14 T cell receptor beta chains from one specimen sequenced in a study of shared clonotypes between healthy human individuals. Only in-frame clones appear in the TCRdb table, and some are missing; sequencing was by immunoSEQ multiplex PCR. The sample yields roughly 590,000 clones, 95% to 96% seen once. Naive CD8 isolation took CD45RO-negative cells positively selected for CCR7 and excluded terminally differentiated effector memory CD45RA+ cells. The sample consisted of naive CD8+ T cells sorted from blood. The source of these receptors is a woman aged 25 to 45 in good health.

V is TRBV27 and J is TRBJ1-1; D possibly corresponds to TRBD1 (5 bases). The CDR3 contains 13 residues. V was cut by 3 bases and J by 5 bases, with 10 bases left in between. Germline loops: CDR1 MNHEY, CDR2 SMNVEV (reference sequence). The CDR3 sequence is CASSFNGGTEAFF. The DNA of the CDR3 is TGTGCCAGCAGTTTCAACGGGGGGACTGAAGCTTTCTTT.

J is TRBJ2-1 and V is TRBV13; no clear D. Germline V gene sequence: CDR1 PRHDT, CDR2 FYEKMQ (reference sequence). The CDR3 has 12 residues. Trimming shortened V by 1 base and J by 7 bases, and 5 bases separated the two germline ends. CDR3 sequence (DNA): TGTGCCAGCAGCTTAGAATGGAATGAGCAGTTCTTC. As protein: CASSLEWNEQFF.

The chain joins TRBV27 to TRBJ2-1, with 11 positions matching TRBD1. Germline V gene lookup returns CDR1 MNHEY and CDR2 SMNVEV (reference sequence). Losses at the gene ends were 4 bases for V and 0 bases for J; bases not matched to a gene: 2. This CDR3 has 16 residues. The CDR3 protein is CASSYGQGASYNEQFF. The CDR3 nucleotides read TGTGCCAGCAGTTATGGACAGGGGGCCTCCTACAATGAGCAGTTCTTC.

The rearrangement joins TRBV13 to TRBJ2-3, with D tentatively TRBD2 (5 bases). Trimming shortened V by 2 bases and J by 3 bases, and 15 bases separated the two germline ends. The CDR3 has 16 residues. Germline V gene sequence: CDR1 PRHDT, CDR2 FYEKMQ (reference sequence). The CDR3: CASSLMGRGGTDTQYF. The CDR3 coding sequence is TGTGCCAGCAGCTTAATGGGGAGAGGTGGAACAGATACGCAGTATTTT.

The chain uses TRBV19 and TRBJ2-2; 7 bases line up with TRBD1. There are 13 residues in the CDR3. The germline V gene encodes CDR1 LNHDA and CDR2 SQIVND (reference sequence). The J segment lost 4 bases and the V segment lost 9 bases, leaving 5 bases of the junction unmatched. CDR3 in amino acids: CASSDRSTGELFF. CDR3 DNA: TGTGCCAGCTCGGACAGGTCCACCGGGGAGCTGTTTTTT.

This sequence joins TRBV9 and TRBJ2-3; D remains unclear. Trimming stripped 4 bases from V and 6 bases from J, with 6 bases between. CDR1 and CDR2 from the germline V gene are SGDLS and YYNGEE. CDR3 size: 11 residues. The CDR3 region has the DNA TGTGCCAGCAGCCCCCTGGATACGCAGTATTTT. Its translation is CASSPLDTQYF.

This chain connects TRBV29-1 to TRBJ2-7; either TRBD1 or TRBD2 may fit D (5 bases each). Germline V lookup: CDR1 SQVTM, CDR2 ANQGSEA. The CDR3 runs 13 residues. V was shortened by 1 base and J by 5 bases, with 12 bases between the two germline ends. CDR3 region: CSVEGDPGNEQYF. The CDR3, as DNA: TGCAGCGTTGAAGGGGACCCGGGCAACGAGCAGTACTTC.

The chain couples TRBV7-9 to TRBJ1-2; no firm D call. V lost 3 bases and J 4 bases, leaving 6 bases between the germline ends. This CDR3 is built from 12 residues. Germline lookup yields CDR1 SEHNR and CDR2 FQNEAQ (reference sequence). The CDR3 region is CASSFSGYGYTF. The CDR3 DNA follows: TGTGCCAGCAGCTTTTCTGGCTATGGCTACACCTTC.

The chain couples TRBV11-2 to TRBJ2-7, with 7 nucleotides matching TRBD2. This CDR3 spans 18 amino acids. In germline, CDR1 is SGHAT, CDR2 FQNNGV. V dropped 3 bases and J dropped 3; count of bases not matched to a gene: 17. CDR3 nucleotide sequence: TGTGCCAGCAGCTTCCTGGCTGTGTTGGGGAGGGTAGGCTACGAGCAGTACTTC. This translates into CASSFLAVLGRVGYEQYF. The full variable domain, its missing parts supplied by reference TRBV11-2 and TRBJ2-7, is EAGVAQSPRYKIIEKRQSVAFWCNPISGHATLYWYQQILGQGPKLLIQFQNNGVVDDSQLPKDRFSAERLKGVDSTLKIQPAKLEDSAVYLCASSFLAVLGRVGYEQYFGPGTRLTVT.

This clone occurred once. The chain has TRBV4-1 and TRBJ2-3, with 10 bases that match TRBD2. The V gene end was trimmed by 4 bases and the J gene end by 8 bases; junction bases not matched to a gene: 3. Germline V CDR1 and CDR2: MGHRA, YSYEKL. The CDR3 is made up of 13 amino acids. The CDR3 DNA follows: TGCGCCAGCAGCCCTAGCGGGAGCTCTACGCAGTATTTT. Protein: CASSPSGSSTQYF.

In DNA form, the CDR3 reads TGCAGCGTTGATCGCAGGGGCGACAATGAGCAGTTCTTC. Amino acids: CSVDRRGDNEQFF. The chain joins TRBV29-1 to TRBJ2-1; a possible D gene is TRBD1 (6 bases). This CDR3 is built from 13 residues. V was trimmed by 3 bases and J by 5 bases, leaving 11 bases between them. CDR1 and CDR2 (germline): SQVTM, ANQGSEA.

The chain has TRBV19 and TRBJ2-7; D uncertain. The CDR3 is 14 residues long. The germline V gene has CDR1 LNHDA and CDR2 SQIVND (reference sequence). Trimming pared 4 bases from V and 1 base from J, leaving 11 bases between. CDR3 sequence reads: CASSTQVASYEQYF. CDR3 bases: TGTGCCAGTAGTACCCAGGTGGCTTCCTACGAGCAGTACTTC. Drawing the rest from reference TRBV19 and TRBJ2-7, the complete variable domain is DGGITQSPKYLFRKEGQNVTLSCEQNLNHDAMYWYRQDPGQGLRLIYYSQIVNDFQKGDIAEGYSVSREKKESFPLTVTSAQKNPTAFYLCASSTQVASYEQYFGPGTRLTVT.

The chain uses TRBV9 and TRBJ1-2, with D unresolved. Germline V CDR1 and CDR2: SGDLS, YYNGEE. CDR3 length equals 18 residues. V dropped 4 bases and J dropped 4 bases, with 26 bases sitting between them. The CDR3 spells CASSKPGRNLFRVYGYTF. The DNA for the CDR3 is TGTGCCAGCAGCAAACCGGGTAGAAATCTGTTTCGGGTCTATGGCTACACCTTC.

V and J are TRBV29-1 and TRBJ1-2; D remains unclear. The germline CDR1 and CDR2 sequences are SQVTM and ANQGSEA. The CDR3 runs to 11 residues. The germline V and J ends were trimmed by 7 bases and 4 bases, with 10 bases remaining between them. CDR3 in DNA: TGCAGCGCCCGAGGGTTCTATGGCTACACCTTC. Translation gives CSARGFYGYTF.